This T cell receptor (beta chain) was captured by sequencing in a study of vaccination effects on CD4 cells after COVID-19. ViraFEST expansion of antigen-specific CD4+ T cells with viral peptide pools preceded sequencing. Once cultured for 10 days, the cells underwent separation to obtain CD4+ T cells. The person had a PCR-confirmed SARS-CoV-2 infection during March to December 2020. A half-medium replacement with IL-2 medium was carried out on days 3 and 7. The CDR3 sequence is 18 residues long. The J segment lost 5 bases and the V segment lost 7 bases, leaving 14 bases of the junction unmatched. The V gene's germline CDR1 is SGHTA and CDR2 FQGNSA. Note on this clone: Its antigen remains unknown.

This table comes from immunoSEQ multiplex PCR, and its TCRdb copy is limited to in-frame clones, with some not included. The table has 20,000 or so clones, about 70% seen once; the top ten hold 16%. The V gene is TRBV7-2, the J gene TRBJ2-5; TRBD2 agrees at 15 bases. The sample in question was CD4+ T cells from PBMCs cultured with SARS-CoV-2 spike peptides, obtained before COVID-19 vaccination. The receptor was derived from a human donor who had a prior SARS-CoV-2 infection. The CDR3 protein is CASKPKGLAGGLWETQYF. The CDR3 region has the DNA TGTGCCAGCAAACCCAAAGGACTAGCGGGGGGGCTCTGGGAGACCCAGTACTTC.